This T cell receptor (beta chain) originates from a study of blood T cell repertoires in COVID-19. Whole-study context: Sites across the United States, Italy and Spain contributed samples from acute and convalescent COVID-19. Nucleic acid was either cDNA or gDNA, and it came from T cells, B-cell-depleted T cells, or PBMCs.

The CDR3 extends over 14 amino acids. From germline, CDR1 is ENHRY and CDR2 SYGVKD. The V end was cut by 6 bases, the J end by 4 bases, with 15 bases between. As originally analysed: Estimation of nucleated cell counts was performed using reference gene primer amplification. Profiling relied on immunoSEQ multiplex PCR, and the TCRdb table lists in-frame clones only, not all of them. That table gives V, J and clone size, and the DNA gave D and trimming. Counted here are tens of thousands of clones, about 86% occurring once; the ten biggest clones make up approximately 37%. The sequence came from an elderly man with active or convalescent COVID-19. This chain uses TRBV10-3 with TRBJ1-2; TRBD1 might be the D (5 bases). The sample taken for sequencing was peripheral blood. CDR3 residues: CAIRSSQGTYGYTF. In nucleotides, the CDR3 is TGTGCCATCAGGAGCTCTCAGGGAACCTATGGCTACACCTTC.